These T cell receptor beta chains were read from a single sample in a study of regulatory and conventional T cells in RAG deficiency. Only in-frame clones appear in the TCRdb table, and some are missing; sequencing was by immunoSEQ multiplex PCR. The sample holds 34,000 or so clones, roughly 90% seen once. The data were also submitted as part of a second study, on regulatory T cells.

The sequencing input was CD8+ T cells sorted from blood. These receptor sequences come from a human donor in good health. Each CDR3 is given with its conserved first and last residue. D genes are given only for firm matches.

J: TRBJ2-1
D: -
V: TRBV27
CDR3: CASRAGSYNEQFF

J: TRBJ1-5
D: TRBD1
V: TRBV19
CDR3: CASSIGTGGGQPQHF

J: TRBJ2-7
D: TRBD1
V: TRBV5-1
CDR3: CASSLGLDRVTYEQYF

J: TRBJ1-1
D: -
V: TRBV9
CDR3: CASSLSSAGGTEAFF

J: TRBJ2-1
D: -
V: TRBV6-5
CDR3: CASSPRDYNEQFF

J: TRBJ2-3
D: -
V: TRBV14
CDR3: CASSQDNEGYDTQYF

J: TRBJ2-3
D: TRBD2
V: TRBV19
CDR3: CASRGGRIGTDTQYF

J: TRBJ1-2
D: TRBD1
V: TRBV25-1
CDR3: CASSEGRQGDHYGYTF

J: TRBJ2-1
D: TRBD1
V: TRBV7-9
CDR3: CASSITTGFSYNEQFF

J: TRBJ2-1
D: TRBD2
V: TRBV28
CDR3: CASSSPILSGRAYNEQFF

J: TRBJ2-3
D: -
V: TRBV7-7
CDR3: CASSPIGDTQYF

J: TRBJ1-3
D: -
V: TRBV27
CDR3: CASSRGGASSGNTIYF

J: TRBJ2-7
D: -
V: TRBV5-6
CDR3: CASSPAGLYEQYF

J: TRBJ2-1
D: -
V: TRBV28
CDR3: CASSLGRDLHNEQFF

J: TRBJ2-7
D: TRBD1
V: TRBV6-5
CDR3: CASTPSGTGPYEQYF

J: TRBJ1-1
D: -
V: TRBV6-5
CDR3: CASCLAGRRNTEAFF

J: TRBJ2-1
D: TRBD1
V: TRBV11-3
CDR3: CASSLGGTVGNEQFF

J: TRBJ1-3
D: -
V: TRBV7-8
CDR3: CASSSWGDGNTIYF

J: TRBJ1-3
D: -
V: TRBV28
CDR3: CASSFSGSGNTIYF

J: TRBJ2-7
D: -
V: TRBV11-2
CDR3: CARLGVGDHAVISSYEQYF

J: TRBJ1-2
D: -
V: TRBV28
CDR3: CASRGNYGYTF

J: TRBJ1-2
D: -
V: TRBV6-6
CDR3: CASSSSRALDYTF

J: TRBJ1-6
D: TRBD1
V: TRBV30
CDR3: CAWSVIGQANSPLHF

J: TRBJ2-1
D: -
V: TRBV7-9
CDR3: CASSLPAPSYNEQFF

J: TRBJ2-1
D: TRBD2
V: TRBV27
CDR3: CASSRYRTAWREGPRDEQFF

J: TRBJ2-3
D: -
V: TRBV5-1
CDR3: CASSLQGAGITDTQYF

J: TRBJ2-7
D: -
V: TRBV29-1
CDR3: CSVEFAYEQYF

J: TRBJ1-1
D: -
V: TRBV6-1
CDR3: CASSPFPEAFF

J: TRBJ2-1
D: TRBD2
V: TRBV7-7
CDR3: CASSLTLAGNEQFF

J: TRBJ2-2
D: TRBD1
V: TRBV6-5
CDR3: CASRRTGAGELFF

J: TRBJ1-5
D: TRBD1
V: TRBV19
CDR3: CASSMSFGTGPAAPGQPQHF

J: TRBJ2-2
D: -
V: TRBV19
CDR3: CATASLLTGELFF

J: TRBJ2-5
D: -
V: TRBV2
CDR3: CASSERGLPVETQYF

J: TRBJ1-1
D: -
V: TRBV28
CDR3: CASSVGRANTEAFF